This T cell receptor (beta chain) was profiled in a study of cytomegalovirus exposure and HLA in healthy donors. Concerning this clone itself: The antigen remains unidentified.

Use of 60 Vbeta and 13 Jbeta primers characterized the PCR. Per the original methods: Counted up in a later analysis, unique TCR beta chains came to approximately 77 million, with 9.5 million to 13 million shared. This table comes from immunoSEQ multiplex PCR, and its TCRdb copy is limited to in-frame clones, with some not included. V, J and clone size reflect that table, while D and trimming were determined from the DNA. Here the sample spans 200,000 or so clones, 70% to 85% being singletons. The CDR3 sequence is 15 residues long. V lost 2 bases and J lost 3; bases outside the gene matches: 7. Germline assignment: CDR1 SGHAT and CDR2 FQDESV (reference sequence). The study, taken as a whole, reports: As a later analysis showed, a missense DCLRE1C variant was linked to trimming of TCR beta V- and J-genes.

Sequencing was performed on PBMCs. This clonotype was obtained from a boy aged 2 to 10 in good health and CMV-seronegative. This sequence joins TRBV11-1 and TRBJ2-7, with TRBD1 identical over 7 bases. The CDR3 loop reads CASSLSGTVFYEQYF. As DNA, the CDR3 is TGTGCCAGCAGCTTATCCGGGACAGTGTTCTACGAGCAGTACTTC. Full variable domain (outside the CDR3, taken from reference TRBV11-1 and TRBJ2-7): EAEVAQSPRYKITEKSQAVAFWCDPISGHATLYWYRQILGQGPELLVQFQDESVVDDSQLPKDRFSAERLKGVDSTLKIQPAELGDSAMYLCASSLSGTVFYEQYFGPGTRLTVT.